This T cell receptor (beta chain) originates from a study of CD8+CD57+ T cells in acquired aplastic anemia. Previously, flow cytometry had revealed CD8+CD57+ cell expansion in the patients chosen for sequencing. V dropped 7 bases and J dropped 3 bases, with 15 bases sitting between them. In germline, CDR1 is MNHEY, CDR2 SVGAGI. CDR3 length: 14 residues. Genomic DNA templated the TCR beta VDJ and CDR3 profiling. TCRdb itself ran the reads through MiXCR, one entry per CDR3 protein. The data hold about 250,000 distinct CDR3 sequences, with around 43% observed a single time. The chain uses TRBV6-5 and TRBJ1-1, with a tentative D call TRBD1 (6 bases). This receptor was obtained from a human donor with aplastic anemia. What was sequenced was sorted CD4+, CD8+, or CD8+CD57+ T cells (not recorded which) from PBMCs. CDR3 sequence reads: CASMGGARYTEAFF. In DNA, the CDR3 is TGTGCCAGCATGGGGGGGGCACGTTACACTGAAGCTTTCTTT.